Each of the 14 T cell receptor beta chains below was sequenced from the same sample in a study of beta chain features in type 1 diabetes. General study findings and limits: Type 1 diabetes patients had moderately but significantly shorter TCRB CDR3s in all four CD4+ subsets.

Reverse transcribing all isolated RNA meant expressed TCRB transcripts were sequenced. Method: immunoSEQ multiplex PCR; TCRdb's copy keeps in-frame clones and lacks some. The table lists approximately 160,000 clones, 10% of them singletons, with around 0.48% in the top ten. The antigens of these receptors remain unknown. The sample taken for sequencing was central memory CD4+ T cells from blood. The receptors derive from a young man with type 1 diabetes.

V usage is TRBV6-6 and J usage is TRBJ1-5; D perhaps matches TRBD1 (5 bases). The V and J ends lost 10 bases and 1 base respectively, with 11 bases between them. The CDR3 is made up of 13 amino acids. Germline V CDR1 and CDR2: MNHNY, SVGAGI (reference sequence). CDR3 protein: CATTDLSNQPQHF. CDR3 DNA sequence: TGTGCCACGACAGATCTAAGCAATCAGCCCCAGCATTTT.

The chain recombines TRBV7-2 with TRBJ2-7, with 9 nucleotides matching TRBD2. The CDR3 consists of 14 residues. Germline V gene data show CDR1 as SGHTA and CDR2 as FQGNSA. V lost 2 bases and J lost 3; bases outside the gene matches: 2. The CDR3, as DNA: TGTGCCAGCAGCTTACTAGCGGGACACTACGAGCAGTACTTC. Translated: CASSLLAGHYEQYF.

The sample holds one count of this clone. The V call is TRBV6-6, the J call TRBJ2-2; possibly TRBD1 for D (7 bases). Germline lookup yields CDR1 MNHNY and CDR2 SVGAGI (reference sequence). The CDR3 runs 15 residues. The V gene lost 2 bases and the J gene lost 8 bases, with 15 bases spanning the gap. CDR3 DNA sequence: TGTGCCAGCAGTTACCAGGGGGGACACCTTGGGGAGCTGTTTTTT. Translating it yields CASSYQGGHLGELFF.

This clone was seen only a few times. This chain uses TRBV15 with TRBJ2-2; 7 bases are shared with TRBD1. The CDR3 contains 19 residues. Germline trimming cut 2 bases from V and 2 bases from J; bases unmatched to any gene: 14. Germline CDR1 and CDR2: LNHNV and YYDKDF (reference sequence). The CDR3 coding sequence is TGTGCCACCAGCAGAAGGGCTCACCCAGGGGGAGCTAACACCGGGGAGCTGTTTTTT. It is translated as CATSRRAHPGGANTGELFF.

The chain combines TRBV15 with TRBJ2-4; TRBD1 aligns across 7 bases. Trimming at V came to 5 bases and at J to 6 bases, leaving 10 bases not matched to a gene. This CDR3 is built from 15 residues. Germline CDR1 LNHNV, CDR2 YYDKDF (reference sequence). In nucleotides, the CDR3 is TGTGCCACCAGCCGGAGAGGGGGCAGGGGAAACATTCAGTACTTC. This translates into CATSRRGGRGNIQYF.

This chain links TRBV5-6 with TRBJ2-7, with TRBD2 matching 7 bases. The V gene's germline CDR1 is SGHDT and CDR2 YYEEEE. Losses at the gene ends were 1 base for V and 3 bases for J; bases not matched to a gene: 10. CDR3 length equals 16 residues. CDR3 in amino acids: CASSLITGEGLYEQYF. In DNA form, the CDR3 reads TGTGCCAGCAGCTTGATTACGGGGGAGGGCCTCTACGAGCAGTACTTC.

This clone was seen more than once but under ten times. The rearrangement uses TRBV4-2 and TRBJ2-3; no firm D call. V was pared by 3 bases and J by 0 bases, with 7 bases between. The CDR3 spans 14 residues. Germline values: CDR1 LGHNA, CDR2 YNFKEQ. The CDR3 region has the DNA TGTGCCAGCAGCCAGTCCCCTAGCACAGATACGCAGTATTTT. Translation gives CASSQSPSTDTQYF.

This clone appeared a few times. The genes are TRBV7-2 and TRBJ2-5; weak D call: TRBD1 (6 bases). CDR3 size: 15 residues. V was pared by 5 bases and J by 0 bases, with 13 bases between. The germline CDR1 and CDR2 sequences are SGHTA and FQGNSA. As DNA, the CDR3 is TGTGCCAGCAGCCCCCGGCAGGGGTACCAAGAGACCCAGTACTTC. Its translation is CASSPRQGYQETQYF. The full variable domain, with the rest looked up from reference TRBV7-2 and TRBJ2-5, is GAGVSQSPSNKVTEKGKDVELRCDPISGHTALYWYRQSLGQGLEFLIYFQGNSAPDKSGLPSDRFSAERTGGSVSTLTIQRTQQEDSAVYLCASSPRQGYQETQYFGPGTRLLVL.

In this sample, this clone turned up a few times. The J gene is TRBJ1-2, the V gene TRBV30; 9 bases map to TRBD1. With V trimmed by 3 bases and J by 4 bases, 3 bases remained unmatched. The germline V gene encodes CDR1 GTSNPN and CDR2 SVGIG (reference sequence). The CDR3 extends over 13 amino acids. The CDR3 is CAWRGTGSYGYTF. The CDR3 DNA is TGTGCCTGGAGAGGGACAGGGTCCTATGGCTACACCTTC.

V gene TRBV19 combines with J gene TRBJ2-2; 7 bases agree with TRBD1. CDR3 size: 16 residues. J gave up 0 bases and V 6 bases, and 7 bases lay outside the gene matches. In germline, CDR1 is LNHDA, CDR2 SQIVND (reference sequence). The chain's CDR3 is CASSQPGGSNTGELFF. CDR3 DNA sequence: TGTGCCAGTAGCCAACCAGGGGGATCGAACACCGGGGAGCTGTTTTTT.

This clone was detected a few times. This rearrangement joins TRBV7-9 to TRBJ2-7, with 7 bases aligning to TRBD1. The CDR3 length is 13 residues. CDR1 is SEHNR, CDR2 FQNEAQ, per germline (reference sequence). Trimming took 0 bases from V and 5 from J; bases not matched to a gene: 1. CDR3 DNA sequence: TGTGCCAGCAGCTTAGCGGGGACAGACGAGCAGTACTTC. It specifies CASSLAGTDEQYF.

V gene TRBV7-2 combines with J gene TRBJ2-7; perhaps TRBD2 as D (6 bases). The CDR3 extends over 14 amino acids. The germline V and J ends were trimmed by 1 base and 7 bases, with 14 bases remaining between them. Germline-derived CDR1 and CDR2 are SGHTA and FQGNSA. The CDR3 sequence: CASSLDAGRGEQYF. DNA for the CDR3: TGTGCCAGCAGCTTAGATGCCGGGCGGGGTGAGCAGTACTTC.

The chain carries TRBV5-4 and TRBJ2-7; TRBD1 might be the D (6 bases). This CDR3 comprises 14 residues. V was shortened by 3 bases and J by 3 bases, with 13 bases between the two germline ends. Germline lookup yields CDR1 SGHNT and CDR2 YYREEE (reference sequence). The CDR3: CASSSGTSVYEQYF. The CDR3 DNA reads TGTGCCAGCAGCTCCGGGACAAGCGTCTACGAGCAGTACTTC.

V gene TRBV18 combines with J gene TRBJ1-4; TRBD1 agrees at 9 bases. In germline, CDR1 is KGHSH, CDR2 LQKENI. There are 16 residues in the CDR3. V gave up 3 bases and J gave up 8 bases; unmatched junction bases: 10. The CDR3 loop is CASSPMTTGGSEKLFF. The CDR3 nucleotides read TGTGCCAGCTCACCGATGACAACAGGGGGCTCGGAAAAACTGTTTTTT.